Below are 27 T cell receptor beta chains sequenced from a single sample in a study of T cell changes during pregnancy in multiple sclerosis. Sequencing was performed with immunoSEQ multiplex PCR; in TCRdb, only in-frame clones are kept and a portion is missing. Of 80,000 or so clones in the sample, 92% were seen once. This material consisted of peripheral blood, taken before pregnancy. These TCRs come from a female donor with multiple sclerosis, enrolled in a pregnancy study.

The chain carries TRBV19 and TRBJ2-7, with D maybe TRBD1 (5 bases). Trimming removed 5 bases from V and 1 base from J, with 12 bases in between. Germline-derived CDR1 and CDR2 are LNHDA and SQIVND (reference sequence). This CDR3 is 14 amino acids long. The CDR3 region is CASSSYRRSYEQYF. The CDR3 DNA is TGTGCCAGTAGTTCTTACAGGAGATCCTACGAGCAGTACTTC.

The CDR3 reads CASSYTGAHIQYF. In nucleotides, the CDR3 is TGTGCCAGCAGTTACACAGGGGCGCACATTCAGTACTTC. This chain joins TRBV21-1 and TRBJ2-4; the table gives TRBD1 as D, unverified against the DNA. TRBV21-1 is flagged as a pseudogene. CDR3 length: 13 residues.

The V gene is TRBV19, the J gene TRBJ2-7; D not resolved. The CDR3 length is 14 residues. Trimming took 1 base from V and 3 from J, leaving 10 bases between them. CDR1 is LNHDA and CDR2 is SQIVND in the germline V gene (reference sequence). CDR3 sequence reads: CASSIASAGYEQYF. DNA for the CDR3: TGTGCCAGTAGTATAGCTTCCGCAGGCTACGAGCAGTACTTC.

This sequence joins TRBV21-1 and TRBJ2-5; the table's D call of TRBD1 was not tested on the DNA. TRBV21-1 is a listed pseudogene. The CDR3 has 14 amino acids. The DNA for the CDR3 is TGTGCCAGCAGCAAAGGGACAGGGGGAGAGACCCAGTACTTC. Translation: CASSKGTGGETQYF.

The chain couples TRBV27 to TRBJ2-7; TRBD2 agrees at 14 bases. In germline, CDR1 is MNHEY, CDR2 SMNVEV (reference sequence). The V gene end was trimmed by 4 bases and the J gene end by 6 bases; junction bases not matched to a gene: 5. This CDR3 contains 15 residues. CDR3: CASSSGLAGGREQYF. CDR3 bases: TGTGCCAGCAGTTCCGGACTAGCGGGGGGTCGCGAGCAGTACTTC.

The J gene is TRBJ2-5, the V gene TRBV7-3; perhaps TRBD1 as D (5 bases). The CDR3 runs 14 residues. The V gene lost 4 bases and the J gene lost 1 base, with 10 bases spanning the gap. Germline CDR1 reads SGHTA; CDR2 reads FQGTGA. The CDR3 sequence: CASSSPGLQETQYF. CDR3 bases: TGTGCCAGCAGCTCCCCAGGGCTCCAAGAGACCCAGTACTTC.

The chain has TRBV12-1 and TRBJ2-3; the table's D call of TRBD2 was not tested on the DNA. TRBV12-1 is marked as a pseudogene. The CDR3 has 15 residues. Written as DNA, the CDR3 is TGTGCCAGCAGCTCTAGCGGGGGCGACACAGATACGCAGTATTTT. As protein: CASSSSGGDTDTQYF.

The chain couples TRBV5-4 to TRBJ1-6; the match to TRBD1 covers 9 bases. The CDR3 consists of 13 residues. Germline V lookup: CDR1 SGHNT, CDR2 YYREEE (reference sequence). V lost 4 bases, J lost 11 bases, and 4 bases stayed unmatched. CDR3: CASSGTGRPPLHF. The DNA for the CDR3 is TGTGCCAGCAGCGGGACAGGGAGACCACCCCTCCACTTT.

This clone has a single count. CDR3 amino acids: CARPLGANTEAFF. In DNA form, the CDR3 reads TGTGCCAGACCCCTGGGGGCGAACACTGAAGCTTTCTTT. The rearrangement joins TRBV19 to TRBJ1-1, with a weak D call TRBD1 (6 bases). The germline V and J ends were trimmed by 9 bases and 1 base, with 12 bases remaining between them. From germline, CDR1 is LNHDA and CDR2 SQIVND (reference sequence). There are 13 residues in the CDR3.

V is TRBV11-2 and J is TRBJ1-2; 9 bases are a match to TRBD1. The junction had 14 bases not matched to a gene; V was cut back by 5 bases and J by 4 bases. Germline loops: CDR1 SGHAT, CDR2 FQNNGV. This CDR3 has 17 amino acids. CDR3 loop: CASSPPGQGRVGYGYTF. In DNA form, the CDR3 reads TGTGCCAGCAGCCCTCCGGGACAGGGAAGAGTGGGCTATGGCTACACCTTC.

This CDR3 is CASSLSGTGATGYTF. In DNA, the CDR3 is TGTGCCAGCAGCTTATCCGGGACAGGGGCGACTGGCTACACCTTC. J is TRBJ1-2 and V is TRBV7-3; 10 bases agree with TRBD1. The V segment lost 2 bases and the J segment 7 bases; nucleotides outside the gene matches: 7. Per the germline V gene, CDR1 is SGHTA and CDR2 is FQGTGA. There are 15 residues in the CDR3.

The J gene is TRBJ2-1, the V gene TRBV5-4; D perhaps matches TRBD1 (6 bases). The CDR3 is made up of 14 amino acids. Germline V gives CDR1 SGHNT, CDR2 YYREEE (reference sequence). V dropped 4 bases and J dropped 5 bases, with 13 bases sitting between them. This CDR3 reads CASSPGQKDNEQFF. The CDR3, as DNA: TGTGCCAGCAGCCCCGGACAGAAAGACAATGAGCAGTTCTTC.

This clone appeared once. This chain links TRBV7-9 with TRBJ1-4; D unclear. V lost 5 bases, J lost 0 bases, and 10 bases lay in between. The CDR3 totals 15 residues. CDR1 and CDR2 from the germline V gene are SEHNR and FQNEAQ (reference sequence). The CDR3 coding sequence is TGTGCCAGCAGCCCCCCCACGGCAACTAATGAAAAACTGTTTTTT. Residues: CASSPPTATNEKLFF.

The rearrangement joins TRBV5-4 to TRBJ2-1; 7 bases agree with TRBD2. V gave up 4 bases and J gave up 5 bases; unmatched junction bases: 6. Germline assignment: CDR1 SGHNT and CDR2 YYREEE (reference sequence). The CDR3 spans 14 residues. CDR3 DNA: TGTGCCAGCAGCAGAACCGGGACTAACAATGAGCAGTTCTTC. This codes for CASSRTGTNNEQFF.

The J gene is TRBJ2-7, the V gene TRBV6-1; possible D gene TRBD1, 5 bases. There are 14 residues in the CDR3. Germline CDR1 and CDR2: MNHNS and SASEGT. Trimming took 8 bases from V and 0 from J, leaving 14 bases between them. CDR3 sequence (DNA): TGTGCCAGCGAACCGACAGTTAGCTCCTACGAGCAGTACTTC. It yields the protein CASEPTVSSYEQYF.

The rearrangement uses TRBV7-2 and TRBJ1-5, with 9 bases lining up with TRBD1. After removal of 3 bases from V and 7 bases from J, the junction contained 7 bases not matched to a gene. This CDR3 has 15 amino acids. The germline gives CDR1 SGHTA, CDR2 FQGNSA. The chain's CDR3 is CASSFGQGSSQPQHF. In DNA, the CDR3 is TGTGCCAGCAGCTTCGGACAGGGGTCGAGCCAGCCCCAGCATTTT.

The chain links TRBV19 to TRBJ1-2, with D possibly being TRBD1 (6 bases). Trimming pared 8 bases from V and 0 bases from J, leaving 13 bases between. The CDR3 spans 14 residues. The germline V gene has CDR1 LNHDA and CDR2 SQIVND (reference sequence). The CDR3 bases are TGTGCCAGTCGGAGGACAGCGACTAACTATGGCTACACCTTC. Amino acid sequence: CASRRTATNYGYTF.

Here the CDR3 DNA reads TGTGCCAGCAGCTTGGAGCATCCCAATTCACCCCTCCACTTT. It encodes CASSLEHPNSPLHF. This chain joins TRBV5-4 and TRBJ1-6; unclear D gene. Per the germline V gene, CDR1 is SGHNT and CDR2 is YYREEE (reference sequence). V was clipped by 0 bases and J by 7 bases, with 8 bases between them. The CDR3 runs to 14 residues.

The rearrangement links TRBV5-1 to TRBJ2-5, with TRBD2 identical over 7 bases. Germline V gives CDR1 SGHRS, CDR2 YFSETQ. J gave up 4 bases and V 2 bases, and 2 bases lay outside the gene matches. CDR3 length equals 13 residues. CDR3 DNA sequence: TGCGCCAGCAGCTTTGCTAGCGGAGAGACCCAGTACTTC. Translation: CASSFASGETQYF. The full variable domain, its missing parts supplied by reference TRBV5-1 and TRBJ2-5, is KAGVTQTPRYLIKTRGQQVTLSCSPISGHRSVSWYQQTPGQGLQFLFEYFSETQRNKGNFPGRFSGRQFSNSRSEMNVSTLELGDSALYLCASSFASGETQYFGPGTRLLVL.

The V gene is TRBV5-1, the J gene TRBJ1-2; 7 nucleotides line up with TRBD1. The CDR3 extends over 16 amino acids. Unmatched junction bases numbered 14, after V lost 4 bases and J lost 5 bases. Germline CDR1 and CDR2: SGHRS and YFSETQ. This chain's CDR3 is CASSVGHRGSPYGYTF. The DNA for the CDR3 is TGCGCCAGCAGCGTCGGACACAGGGGCTCCCCTTATGGCTACACCTTC.

The chain employs TRBV9 and TRBJ1-1; D is ambiguous. The V gene lost 0 bases and the J gene lost 1 base, with 10 bases spanning the gap. Germline CDR1 is SGDLS and CDR2 is YYNGEE. The CDR3 extends over 15 amino acids. The CDR3 bases are TGTGCCAGCAGCGTAGCTCCCACTCAGAACACTGAAGCTTTCTTT. Amino acid sequence: CASSVAPTQNTEAFF.

V gene TRBV9 combines with J gene TRBJ2-1; 9 nucleotides align to TRBD2. Germline V lookup: CDR1 SGDLS, CDR2 YYNGEE. The CDR3 spans 18 residues. J was trimmed by 7 bases and V by 1 base; bases with no gene match: 15. As DNA, the CDR3 is TGTGCCAGCAGCGTAACCGGTGGTAGACTAGCGGTTGGTAATGAGCAGTTCTTC. Protein sequence: CASSVTGGRLAVGNEQFF.

The chain carries TRBV4-2 and TRBJ2-7; the match to TRBD2 covers 8 bases. V was pared by 1 base and J by 3 bases, with 8 bases of the junction left unmatched. The CDR3 consists of 16 residues. Per germline, CDR1 LGHNA and CDR2 YNFKEQ. CDR3 nucleotide sequence: TGTGCCAGCAGCCAAGCCCCTCGGGGGGGGATCTACGAGCAGTACTTC. Translation gives CASSQAPRGGIYEQYF.

The V call is TRBV4-2, the J call TRBJ2-1; 7 bases map to TRBD1. In germline, CDR1 is LGHNA, CDR2 YNFKEQ. V gave up 4 bases and J gave up 8 bases; unmatched junction bases: 8. This CDR3 is 14 amino acids long. The CDR3 sequence: CASSRRQGNDEQFF. In DNA form, the CDR3 reads TGTGCCAGCAGCCGAAGACAGGGCAACGATGAGCAGTTCTTC.

The chain combines TRBV7-9 with TRBJ2-3, with unresolved D. Per the germline V gene, CDR1 is SEHNR and CDR2 is FQNEAQ (reference sequence). This CDR3 spans 14 amino acids. Deletions cut 5 bases from V and 3 bases from J, with 12 bases between. CDR3 sequence (DNA): TGTGCCAGCAGCAGTATCTCCCGGACAGATACGCAGTATTTT. Amino acids: CASSSISRTDTQYF. Together with reference TRBV7-9 and TRBJ2-3, the CDR3 gives the full variable domain: DTGVSQNPRHKITKRGQNVTFRCDPISEHNRLYWYRQTLGQGPEFLTYFQNEAQLEKSRLLSDRFSAERPKGSFSTLEIQRTEQGDSAMYLCASSSISRTDTQYFGPGTRLTVL.

This chain's CDR3 is CASSYSGGAKNTEAFF. The CDR3, as DNA: TGTGCCAGCAGTTACTCGGGGGGGGCGAAGAACACTGAAGCTTTCTTT. The V and J genes are TRBV6-5 and TRBJ1-1; D may be TRBD1 (6 bases). The V gene lost 0 bases and the J gene lost 1 base, with 12 bases spanning the gap. The germline V gene has CDR1 MNHEY and CDR2 SVGAGI. This CDR3 spans 16 amino acids.

The chain employs TRBV6-4 and TRBJ1-1, with D unresolved. Trimming took 7 bases from V and 1 from J, leaving 13 bases between them. CDR1 is MRHNA, CDR2 SNTAGT, per germline. The length of the CDR3 is 14 residues. The CDR3 DNA sequence: TGTGCCAGCACTCCCTCGCCGGGGAACACTGAAGCTTTCTTT. This gives the protein CASTPSPGNTEAFF.